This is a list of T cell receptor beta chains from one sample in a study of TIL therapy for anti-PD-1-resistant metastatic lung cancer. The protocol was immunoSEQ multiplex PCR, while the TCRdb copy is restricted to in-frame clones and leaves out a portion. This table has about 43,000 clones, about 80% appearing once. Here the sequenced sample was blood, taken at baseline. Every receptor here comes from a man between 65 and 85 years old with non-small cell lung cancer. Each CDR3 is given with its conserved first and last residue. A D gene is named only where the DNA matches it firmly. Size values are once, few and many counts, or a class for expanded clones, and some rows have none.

TGTGCCAGCAGTTACCCGGGACAGGATTACGAGCAGTACTTC CASSYPGQDYEQYF once TRBD1 TRBJ2-7 TRBV6-6
TGTGCCAGCAGCTCCCAGACCTCAGGGGCTAGAAGAAACACTGAAGCTTTCTTT CASSSQTSGARRNTEAFF NA NA TRBJ1-1 TRBV11-2
TGTGCCAGCAGCATTGACAGGGGGCTAACCGGGGAGCTGTTTTTT CASSIDRGLTGELFF NA TRBD1 TRBJ2-2 TRBV5-4
TGTGCCAGCAGCCAAGATTCTGCGGGAGCAAGGAAAGAGACCCAGTACTTC CASSQDSAGARKETQYF NA TRBD2 TRBJ2-5 TRBV4-2
TGTGCCAGCAGCCCCTGGCGGGACCACGAGCAGTACTTC CASSPWRDHEQYF NA NA TRBJ2-7 TRBV21-1
TGTGCCAGCAGCCCAATGAGCGAGCAGTACTTC CASSPMSEQYF NA NA TRBJ2-7 TRBV7-9
TGTGCCAGTAGCAATACCGGTACCGGGGCCAACGTCCTGACTTTC CASSNTGTGANVLTF NA NA TRBJ2-6 TRBV19
TGTGCCAGCAGCTTATCAAGGAGGGCCGCGGGTCAGCCCCAGCATTTT CASSLSRRAAGQPQHF NA NA TRBJ1-5 TRBV11-2
TGTGCCAGCAGCCCCCACAGGGGGCTCGGGGCTTTCTTT CASSPHRGLGAFF once TRBD1 TRBJ1-1 TRBV7-2
TGCGCCAGCACCCGTAGAGGGGCCGTCAGCTCCTACGAGCAGTACTTC CASTRRGAVSSYEQYF once NA TRBJ2-7 TRBV10-2
TGTGCCAGCAGTGAGCGGGACAGAATTCGCATTAATGAGCAGTTCTTC CASSERDRIRINEQFF NA NA TRBJ2-1 TRBV6-1
TGTGCCAGCAGTTTATCGGCAAGCACAGATACGCAGTATTTT CASSLSASTDTQYF NA NA TRBJ2-3 TRBV27
TGTGCCAGCAGTGCATCCGGGACAGGGGGAGCCAAAAACATTCAGTACTTC CASSASGTGGAKNIQYF few TRBD1 TRBJ2-4 TRBV6-1
TGTGCCAGTAGGACAGGGGCTGGCTACACCTTC CASRTGAGYTF NA TRBD1 TRBJ1-2 TRBV19
TGCGCCAGCAGCTTGGGGTGGGGGGCGTCCTACGAGCAGTACTTC CASSLGWGASYEQYF NA NA TRBJ2-7 TRBV5-1
TGTGCCAGTAGTTTGGGACAAACTTTGTCCAGGGAAAAACTGTTTTTT CASSLGQTLSREKLFF NA NA TRBJ1-4 TRBV19
TGTGCCAGCAGTGACGAGGGACAGGGACACACCGGGGAGCTGTTTTTT CASSDEGQGHTGELFF NA TRBD1 TRBJ2-2 TRBV28
TGTGCCTGGAACTGGGAAGCCGGGACAGGGGGATCACCCCTCCACTTT CAWNWEAGTGGSPLHF NA TRBD1 TRBJ1-6 TRBV30
TGTGCCAGCAGCTTAGCGGGAGCAGGCAGGGACAATTCACCCCTCCACTTT CASSLAGAGRDNSPLHF NA NA TRBJ1-6 TRBV11-2
TGTGCCGTCGGAAGGGGAAGCCCGAACACCGGGGAGCTGTTTTTT CAVGRGSPNTGELFF once NA TRBJ2-2 TRBV19
TGCGCCAGCAGCCAAGATCTGGCGAACAACTACAATGAGCAGTTCTTC CASSQDLANNYNEQFF NA NA TRBJ2-1 TRBV4-3
TGTGCCAGCAGCCAAGCCTCAGGACTAGCGGGAAACACAGATACGCAGTATTTT CASSQASGLAGNTDTQYF NA TRBD2 TRBJ2-3 TRBV4-2
TGTGCCAGCAGCAGACAGGGGCATGAAAAACTGTTTTTT CASSRQGHEKLFF NA TRBD1 TRBJ1-4 TRBV7-8
TGTGCCAGCAGTTCCGGGACACTTTCACCTTCATCTGGAAACACCATATATTTT CASSSGTLSPSSGNTIYF NA NA TRBJ1-3 TRBV28
TGTGCCAGCAGCATTTCCCAGAGGCACACAGATACGCAGTATTTT CASSISQRHTDTQYF NA NA TRBJ2-3 TRBV5-4
TGTGCCAGCAGTAAAGGGTATCCTGATCAGCCCCAGCATTTT CASSKGYPDQPQHF NA NA TRBJ1-5 TRBV6-5
TGTGCCAGTAAGGGGGTCCGCTACGAGCAGTACTTC CASKGVRYEQYF NA NA TRBJ2-7 TRBV28
TGTGCCAGCAGAGCCGGGACTAGCGGAAACGGGTACGAGCAGTACTTC CASRAGTSGNGYEQYF NA TRBD2 TRBJ2-7 TRBV5-5
TGTGCCAGCAGCTTAGGACGGAGCTCCTACAATGAGCAGTTCTTC CASSLGRSSYNEQFF NA NA TRBJ2-1 TRBV11-2
TGCAGCGTTGGTCAGGGAACAAGTTCCGGCTACACCTTC CSVGQGTSSGYTF few NA TRBJ1-2 TRBV29-1